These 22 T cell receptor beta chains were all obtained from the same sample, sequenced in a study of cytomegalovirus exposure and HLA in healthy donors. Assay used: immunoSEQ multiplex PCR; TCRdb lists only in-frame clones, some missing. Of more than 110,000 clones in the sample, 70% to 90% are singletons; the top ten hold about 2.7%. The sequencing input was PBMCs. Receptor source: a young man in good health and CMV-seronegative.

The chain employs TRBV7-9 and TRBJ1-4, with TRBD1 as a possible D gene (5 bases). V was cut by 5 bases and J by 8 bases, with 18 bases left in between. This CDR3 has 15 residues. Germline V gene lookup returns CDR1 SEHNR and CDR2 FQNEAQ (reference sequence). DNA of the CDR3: TGTGCCAGCAGCCATGATTGGACATTTGGGGAAAAACTGTTTTTT. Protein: CASSHDWTFGEKLFF.

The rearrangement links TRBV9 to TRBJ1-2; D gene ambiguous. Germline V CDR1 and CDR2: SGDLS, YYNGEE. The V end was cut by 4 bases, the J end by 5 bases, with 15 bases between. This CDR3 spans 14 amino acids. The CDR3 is CASSPAAEQYGYTF. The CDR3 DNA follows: TGTGCCAGCAGCCCCGCCGCCGAACAGTATGGCTACACCTTC.

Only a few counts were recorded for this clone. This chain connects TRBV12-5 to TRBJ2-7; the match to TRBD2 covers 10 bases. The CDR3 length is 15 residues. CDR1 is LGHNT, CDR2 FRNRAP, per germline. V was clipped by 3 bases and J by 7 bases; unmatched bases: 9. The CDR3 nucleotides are TGTGCTAGTGGTTTAACTCCGGGACTAGCGAGAGAGCAGTACTTC. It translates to CASGLTPGLAREQYF. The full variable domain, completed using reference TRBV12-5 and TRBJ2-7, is DARVTQTPRHKVTEMGQEVTMRCQPILGHNTVFWYRQTMMQGLELLAYFRNRAPLDDSGMPKDRFSAEMPDATLATLKIQPSEPRDSAVYFCASGLTPGLAREQYFGPGTRLTVT.

Here the CDR3 reads CAISPGQSSGANVLTF. The CDR3 region has the DNA TGTGCCATCAGTCCGGGACAGTCCTCTGGGGCCAACGTCCTGACTTTC. J is TRBJ2-6 and V is TRBV10-3; 7 bases fit TRBD1. Looked up from germline, CDR1 is ENHRY and CDR2 is SYGVKD. The CDR3 is made up of 16 amino acids. Trimming at V came to 5 bases and at J to 0 bases, leaving 4 bases not matched to a gene.

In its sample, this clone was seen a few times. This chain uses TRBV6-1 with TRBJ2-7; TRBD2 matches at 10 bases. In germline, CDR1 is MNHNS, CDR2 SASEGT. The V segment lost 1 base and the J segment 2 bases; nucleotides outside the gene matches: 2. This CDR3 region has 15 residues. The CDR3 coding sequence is TGTGCCAGCAGTGAAGAAAGCGGGGGGGCCTACGAGCAGTACTTC. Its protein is CASSEESGGAYEQYF.

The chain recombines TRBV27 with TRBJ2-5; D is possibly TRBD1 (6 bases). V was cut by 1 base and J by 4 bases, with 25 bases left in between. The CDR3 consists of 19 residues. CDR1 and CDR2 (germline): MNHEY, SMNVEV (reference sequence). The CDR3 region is CASSLFPGVGGAKGETQYF. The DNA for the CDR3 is TGTGCCAGCAGTTTATTTCCCGGGGTAGGGGGAGCGAAAGGAGAGACCCAGTACTTC.

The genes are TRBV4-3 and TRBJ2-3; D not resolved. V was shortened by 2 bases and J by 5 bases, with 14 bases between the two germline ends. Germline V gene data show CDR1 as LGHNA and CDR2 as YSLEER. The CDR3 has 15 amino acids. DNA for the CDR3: TGCGCCAGCAGCCAAAGGCCAGCCACGGGAGATACGCAGTATTTT. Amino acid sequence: CASSQRPATGDTQYF.

The DNA of the CDR3 is TGTGCCAGCAGCTTGGCCGTAACAGCGGGAGAGTCAGATACGCAGTATTTT. Residues: CASSLAVTAGESDTQYF. The chain is built from TRBV5-4 and TRBJ2-3, with 8 bases fitting TRBD2. From germline, CDR1 is SGHNT and CDR2 YYREEE (reference sequence). The CDR3 length is 17 residues. J was trimmed by 4 bases and V by 0 bases; bases with no gene match: 10. The full variable domain, in which reference TRBV5-4 and TRBJ2-3 provide the parts outside the CDR3, is ETGVTQSPTHLIKTRGQQVTLRCSSQSGHNTVSWYQQALGQGPQFIFQYYREEENGRGNFPPRFSGLQFPNYSSELNVNALELDDSALYLCASSLAVTAGESDTQYFGPGTRLTVL.

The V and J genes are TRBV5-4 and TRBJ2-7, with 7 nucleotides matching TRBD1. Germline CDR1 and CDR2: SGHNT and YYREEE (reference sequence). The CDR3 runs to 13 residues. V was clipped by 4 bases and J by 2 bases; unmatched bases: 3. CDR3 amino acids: CASSPGQTYEQYF. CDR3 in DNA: TGTGCCAGCAGCCCGGGACAGACCTACGAGCAGTACTTC.

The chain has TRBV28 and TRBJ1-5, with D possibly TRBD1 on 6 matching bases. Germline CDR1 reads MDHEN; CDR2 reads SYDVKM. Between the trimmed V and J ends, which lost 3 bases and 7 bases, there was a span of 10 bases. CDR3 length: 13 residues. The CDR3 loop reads CASSFPGDQPQHF. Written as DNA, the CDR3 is TGTGCCAGCAGTTTTCCAGGGGACCAGCCCCAGCATTTT.

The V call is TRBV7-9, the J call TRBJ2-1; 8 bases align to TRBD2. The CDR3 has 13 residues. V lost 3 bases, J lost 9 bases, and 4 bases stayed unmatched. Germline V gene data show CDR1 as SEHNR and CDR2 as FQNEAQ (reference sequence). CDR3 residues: CASSFFTSGEQFF. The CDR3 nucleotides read TGTGCCAGCAGCTTTTTTACTAGCGGTGAGCAGTTCTTC.

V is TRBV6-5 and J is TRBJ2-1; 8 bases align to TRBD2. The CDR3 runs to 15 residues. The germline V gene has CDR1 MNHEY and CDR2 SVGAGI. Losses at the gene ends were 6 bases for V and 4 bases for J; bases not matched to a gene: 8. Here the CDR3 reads CASSDSGTVYNEQFF. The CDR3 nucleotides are TGTGCCAGCAGCGATAGCGGGACGGTTTACAATGAGCAGTTCTTC.

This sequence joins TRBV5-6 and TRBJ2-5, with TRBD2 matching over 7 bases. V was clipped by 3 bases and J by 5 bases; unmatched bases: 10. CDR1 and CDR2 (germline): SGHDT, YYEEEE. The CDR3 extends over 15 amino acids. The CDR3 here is CASSSQRAGEETQYF. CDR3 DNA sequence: TGTGCCAGCAGCTCTCAAAGGGCGGGGGAGGAGACCCAGTACTTC. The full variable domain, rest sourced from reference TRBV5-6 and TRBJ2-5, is DAGVTQSPTHLIKTRGQQVTLRCSPKSGHDTVSWYQQALGQGPQFIFQYYEEEERQRGNFPDRFSGHQFPNYSSELNVNALLLGDSALYLCASSSQRAGEETQYFGPGTRLLVL.

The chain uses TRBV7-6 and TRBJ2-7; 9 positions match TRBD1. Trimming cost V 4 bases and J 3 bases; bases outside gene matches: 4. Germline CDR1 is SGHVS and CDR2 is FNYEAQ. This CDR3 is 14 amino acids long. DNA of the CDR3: TGTGCCAGCAGCTGGGGACAGGGAAGCTACGAGCAGTACTTC. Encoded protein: CASSWGQGSYEQYF.

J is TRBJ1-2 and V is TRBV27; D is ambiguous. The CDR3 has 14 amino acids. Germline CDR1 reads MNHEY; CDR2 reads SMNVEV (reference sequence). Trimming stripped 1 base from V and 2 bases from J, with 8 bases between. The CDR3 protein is CASSLFPSNYGYTF. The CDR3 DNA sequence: TGTGCCAGCAGTTTATTCCCATCAAACTATGGCTACACCTTC.

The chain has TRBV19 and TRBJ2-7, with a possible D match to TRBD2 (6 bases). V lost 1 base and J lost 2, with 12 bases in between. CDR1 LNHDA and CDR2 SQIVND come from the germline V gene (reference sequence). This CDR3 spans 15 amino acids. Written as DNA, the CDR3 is TGTGCCAGTAGTATAGGCGGGACGGGAGCCTACGAGCAGTACTTC. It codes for CASSIGGTGAYEQYF.

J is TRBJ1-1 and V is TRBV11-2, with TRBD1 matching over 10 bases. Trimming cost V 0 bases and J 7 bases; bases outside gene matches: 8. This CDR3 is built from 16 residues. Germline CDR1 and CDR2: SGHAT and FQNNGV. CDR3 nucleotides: TGTGCCAGCAGCTTAGAGCCCCGGGACAGGGGTTGTGAAGCTTTCTTT. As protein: CASSLEPRDRGCEAFF.

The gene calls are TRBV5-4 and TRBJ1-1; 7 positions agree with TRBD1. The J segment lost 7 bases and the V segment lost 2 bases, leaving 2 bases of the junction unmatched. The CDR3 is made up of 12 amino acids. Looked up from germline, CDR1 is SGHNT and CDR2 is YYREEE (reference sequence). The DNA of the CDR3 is TGTGCCAGCAGCTTTACAGGGGTTGAAGCTTTCTTT. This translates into CASSFTGVEAFF. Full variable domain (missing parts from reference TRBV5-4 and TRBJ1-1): ETGVTQSPTHLIKTRGQQVTLRCSSQSGHNTVSWYQQALGQGPQFIFQYYREEENGRGNFPPRFSGLQFPNYSSELNVNALELDDSALYLCASSFTGVEAFFGQGTRLTVV.

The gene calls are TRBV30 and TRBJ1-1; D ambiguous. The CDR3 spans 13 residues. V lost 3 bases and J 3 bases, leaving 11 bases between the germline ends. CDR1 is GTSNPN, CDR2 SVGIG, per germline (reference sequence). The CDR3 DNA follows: TGTGCCTGGAGCCTGGTTTCGGACACTGAAGCTTTCTTT. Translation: CAWSLVSDTEAFF.

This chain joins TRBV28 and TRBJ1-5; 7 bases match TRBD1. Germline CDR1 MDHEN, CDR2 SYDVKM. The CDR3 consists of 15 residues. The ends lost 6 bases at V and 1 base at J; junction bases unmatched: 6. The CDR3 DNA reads TGTGCCAGCAGCCTGGGACAGCCCAGCAATCAGCCCCAGCATTTT. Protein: CASSLGQPSNQPQHF.

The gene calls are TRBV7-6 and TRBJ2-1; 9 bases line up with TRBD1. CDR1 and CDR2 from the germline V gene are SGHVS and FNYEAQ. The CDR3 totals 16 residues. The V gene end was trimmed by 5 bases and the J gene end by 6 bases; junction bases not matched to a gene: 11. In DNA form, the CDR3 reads TGTGCCAGCAGCGCTTCCGGGACAGGGATCGTCAATGAGCAGTTCTTC. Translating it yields CASSASGTGIVNEQFF. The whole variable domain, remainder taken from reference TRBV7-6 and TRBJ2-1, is GAGVSQSPRYKVTKRGQDVALRCDPISGHVSLYWYRQALGQGPEFLTYFNYEAQQDKSGLPNDRFSAERPEGSISTLTIQRTEQRDSAMYRCASSASGTGIVNEQFFGPGTRLTVL.

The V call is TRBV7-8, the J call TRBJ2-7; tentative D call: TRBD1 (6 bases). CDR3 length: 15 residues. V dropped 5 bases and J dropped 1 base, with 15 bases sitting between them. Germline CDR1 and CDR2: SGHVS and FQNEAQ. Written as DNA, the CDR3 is TGTGCCAGCAGCCTAATGGCCGGGACATCCTACGAGCAGTACTTC. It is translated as CASSLMAGTSYEQYF. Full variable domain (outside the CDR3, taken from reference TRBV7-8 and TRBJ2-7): GAGVSQSPRYKVAKRGQDVALRCDPISGHVSLFWYQQALGQGPEFLTYFQNEAQLDKSGLPSDRFFAERPEGSVSTLKIQRTQQEDSAVYLCASSLMAGTSYEQYFGPGTRLTVT.